The clone carrying this TCR beta chain has just one count. The V and J ends lost 6 bases and 2 bases, in that order; junction bases with no gene match: 4. The CDR3 contains 14 residues. CDR1 is MNHEY, CDR2 SVGAGI, per germline. This record comes from a study of blood T cell repertoires in COVID-19. Study-wide background: Acute-phase and convalescent COVID-19 samples originated in the United States, Italy and Spain.

As originally analysed: Reference gene primer amplification gave nucleated cell count estimates. The data were produced by immunoSEQ multiplex PCR, yet TCRdb's version contains in-frame clones alone and is incomplete. For V, J and clone size, that table is used; D and trimming come from the DNA. The sample yields tens of thousands of clones, roughly 87% seen once. The TCR originated in a human donor in a cohort sampled during active COVID-19. V usage is TRBV6-5 and J usage is TRBJ2-7; the match to TRBD1 covers 10 bases. Sequencing was carried out using peripheral blood. The CDR3 spells CASRDRGRTYEQYF. The CDR3 nucleotides are TGTGCCAGCAGAGACAGGGGGCGCACCTACGAGCAGTACTTC.